The present entry profiles one TCR beta chain with its context. It may be a read error: a sequence one base away is much more abundant. This sample was taken from a study of early T cells in non-severe SARS-CoV-2 infection. The overall study: Sequenced bulk RNA came from whole blood that was unsorted, and chains were unpaired.

Researchers tagged individual cDNA molecules with unique molecular identifiers. In TCRdb, the 5' RACE reads were re-called with MiXCR into one record per CDR3 protein. The sample has tens of thousands of distinct CDR3 sequences, about an eighth seen once. From germline, CDR1 is MNHNY and CDR2 SVGAGI (reference sequence). The V and J ends lost 5 bases and 7 bases, in that order; junction bases with no gene match: 12. This CDR3 contains 16 residues. This TCR came from an adult who was a healthcare worker with PCR-confirmed SARS-CoV-2 infection or an uninfected control (not recorded which). The rearrangement links TRBV6-6 to TRBJ1-4; 8 bases are a match to TRBD1. The sample consisted of whole blood. The CDR3 is CASSKLSETGVEKLFF. Written as DNA, the CDR3 is TGTGCCAGCAGTAAACTGTCCGAGACAGGGGTTGAAAAACTGTTTTTT.